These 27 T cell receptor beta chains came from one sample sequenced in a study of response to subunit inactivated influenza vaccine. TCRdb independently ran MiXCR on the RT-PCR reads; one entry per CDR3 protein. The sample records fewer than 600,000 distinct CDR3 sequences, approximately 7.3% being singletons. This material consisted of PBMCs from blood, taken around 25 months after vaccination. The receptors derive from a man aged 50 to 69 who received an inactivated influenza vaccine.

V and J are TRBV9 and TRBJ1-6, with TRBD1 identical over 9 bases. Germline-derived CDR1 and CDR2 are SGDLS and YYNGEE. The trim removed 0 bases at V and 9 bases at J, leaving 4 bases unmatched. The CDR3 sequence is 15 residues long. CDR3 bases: TGTGCCAGCAGCGTAGGGGACAGGGAAAGTTCACCCCTCCACTTT. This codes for CASSVGDRESSPLHF.

The DNA of the CDR3 is TGCGCCAGCAGCCAAGAGGAAAGCGGGCTTCGTCCCCAGTACTTC. It specifies CASSQEESGLRPQYF. This chain connects TRBV4-1 to TRBJ2-5, with D possibly TRBD2 on 6 matching bases. With 0 bases removed from V and 9 bases from J, the gap between germline ends came to 17 bases. This CDR3 region has 15 residues. Germline assignment: CDR1 MGHRA and CDR2 YSYEKL.

The CDR3, as DNA: TGCGCCAGCAGTGAGGGGCTAGCGGGGGGACCTCACACCGGGGAGCTGTTTTTT. Its translation: CASSEGLAGGPHTGELFF. This chain uses TRBV10-2 with TRBJ2-2, with 11 positions matching TRBD2. This CDR3 has 18 residues. Unmatched junction bases numbered 8, after V lost 2 bases and J lost 3 bases. Germline V gene lookup returns CDR1 WSHSY and CDR2 SAAADI.

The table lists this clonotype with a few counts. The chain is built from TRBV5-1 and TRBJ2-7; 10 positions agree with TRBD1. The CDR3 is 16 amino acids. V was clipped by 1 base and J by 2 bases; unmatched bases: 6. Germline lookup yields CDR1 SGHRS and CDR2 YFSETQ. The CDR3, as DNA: TGCGCCAGCAGCTTGACTGGACAGGGGGGACCCTACGAGCAGTACTTC. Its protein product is CASSLTGQGGPYEQYF.

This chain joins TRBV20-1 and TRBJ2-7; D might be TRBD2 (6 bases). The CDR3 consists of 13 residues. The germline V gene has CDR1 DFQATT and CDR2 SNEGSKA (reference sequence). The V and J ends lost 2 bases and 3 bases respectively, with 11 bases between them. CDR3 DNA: TGCAGTGCTAGATGGGGACTTAACTACGAGCAGTACTTC. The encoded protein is CSARWGLNYEQYF.

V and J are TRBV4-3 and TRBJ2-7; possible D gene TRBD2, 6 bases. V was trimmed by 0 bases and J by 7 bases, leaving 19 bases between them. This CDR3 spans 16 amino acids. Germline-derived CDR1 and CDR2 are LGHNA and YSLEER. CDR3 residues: CASSQDWRVRRGEQYF. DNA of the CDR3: TGCGCCAGCAGCCAAGATTGGAGGGTCCGTCGGGGGGAGCAGTACTTC.

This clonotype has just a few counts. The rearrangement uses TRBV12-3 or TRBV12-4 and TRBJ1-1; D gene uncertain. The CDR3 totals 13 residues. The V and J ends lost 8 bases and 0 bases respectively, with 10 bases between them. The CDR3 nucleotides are TGTGCCAGCGAAGGATCTATGAACACTGAAGCTTTCTTT. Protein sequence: CASEGSMNTEAFF.

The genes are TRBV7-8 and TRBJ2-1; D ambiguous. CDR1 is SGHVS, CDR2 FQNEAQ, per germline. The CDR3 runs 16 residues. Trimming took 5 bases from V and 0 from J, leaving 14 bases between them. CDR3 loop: CASSPAQVSSYNEQFF. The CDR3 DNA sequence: TGTGCCAGCAGCCCGGCCCAGGTGAGCTCCTACAATGAGCAGTTCTTC.

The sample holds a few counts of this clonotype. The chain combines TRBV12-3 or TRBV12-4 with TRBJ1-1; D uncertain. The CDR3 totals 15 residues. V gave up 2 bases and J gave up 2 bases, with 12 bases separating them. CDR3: CASSLTETRNTEAFF. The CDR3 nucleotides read TGTGCCAGCAGTTTAACCGAGACGCGCAACACTGAAGCTTTCTTT.

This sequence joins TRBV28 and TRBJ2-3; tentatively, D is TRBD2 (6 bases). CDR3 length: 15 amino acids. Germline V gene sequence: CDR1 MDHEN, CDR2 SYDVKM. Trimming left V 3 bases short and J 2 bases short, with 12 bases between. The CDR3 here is CASSFSGLHTDTQYF. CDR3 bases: TGTGCCAGCAGTTTTTCGGGACTGCACACAGATACGCAGTATTTT.

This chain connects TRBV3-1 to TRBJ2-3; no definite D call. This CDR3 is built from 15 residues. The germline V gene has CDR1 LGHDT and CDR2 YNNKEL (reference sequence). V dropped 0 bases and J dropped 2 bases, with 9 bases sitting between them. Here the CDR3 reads CASSQDPAVTDTQYF. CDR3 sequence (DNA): TGTGCCAGCAGCCAAGACCCCGCCGTCACAGATACGCAGTATTTT.

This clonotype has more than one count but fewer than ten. CDR3 protein: CSAIRLRDSQETQYF. The CDR3 DNA reads TGCAGTGCGATACGCCTCCGGGACTCGCAAGAGACCCAGTACTTC. V and J are TRBV20-1 and TRBJ2-5; D is perhaps TRBD2 (6 bases). This CDR3 has 15 amino acids. Trimming cost V 6 bases and J 2 bases, with 19 bases left between them. Germline-derived CDR1 and CDR2 are DFQATT and SNEGSKA (reference sequence).

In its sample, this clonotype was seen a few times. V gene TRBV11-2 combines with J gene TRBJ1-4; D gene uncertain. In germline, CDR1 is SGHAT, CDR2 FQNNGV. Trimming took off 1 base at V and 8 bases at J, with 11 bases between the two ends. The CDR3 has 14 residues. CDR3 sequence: CASSLAGNGEKLFF. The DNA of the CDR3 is TGTGCCAGCAGCTTAGCCGGGAACGGGGAAAAACTGTTTTTT.

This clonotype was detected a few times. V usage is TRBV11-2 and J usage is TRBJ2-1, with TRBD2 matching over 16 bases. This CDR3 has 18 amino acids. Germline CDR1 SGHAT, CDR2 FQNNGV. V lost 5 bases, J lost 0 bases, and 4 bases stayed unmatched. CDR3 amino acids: CASSRGLAGGSSYNEQFF. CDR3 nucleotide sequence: TGTGCCAGCAGCAGGGGACTAGCGGGAGGGAGCTCCTACAATGAGCAGTTCTTC. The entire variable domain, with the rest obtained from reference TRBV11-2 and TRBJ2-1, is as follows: EAGVAQSPRYKIIEKRQSVAFWCNPISGHATLYWYQQILGQGPKLLIQFQNNGVVDDSQLPKDRFSAERLKGVDSTLKIQPAKLEDSAVYLCASSRGLAGGSSYNEQFFGPGTRLTVL.

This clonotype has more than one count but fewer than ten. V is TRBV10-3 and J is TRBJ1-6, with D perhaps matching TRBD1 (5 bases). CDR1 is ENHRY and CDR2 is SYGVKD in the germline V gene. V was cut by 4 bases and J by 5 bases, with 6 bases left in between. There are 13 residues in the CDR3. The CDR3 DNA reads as TGTGCCATCAGTGCGGGACATAATTCACCCCTCCACTTT. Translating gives CAISAGHNSPLHF.

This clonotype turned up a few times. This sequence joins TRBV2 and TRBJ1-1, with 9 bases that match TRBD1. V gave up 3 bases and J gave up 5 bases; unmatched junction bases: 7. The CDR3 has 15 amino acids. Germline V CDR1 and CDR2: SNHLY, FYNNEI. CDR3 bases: TGTGCCAGCAGTGAGACAGGGGGGAGATTGACTGAAGCTTTCTTT. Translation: CASSETGGRLTEAFF.

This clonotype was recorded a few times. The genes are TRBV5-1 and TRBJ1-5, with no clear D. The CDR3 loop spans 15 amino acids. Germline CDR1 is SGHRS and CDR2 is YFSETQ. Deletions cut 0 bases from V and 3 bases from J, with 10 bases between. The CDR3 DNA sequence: TGCGCCAGCAGCTTGGAGGCGGGCTACAATCAGCCCCAGCATTTT. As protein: CASSLEAGYNQPQHF.

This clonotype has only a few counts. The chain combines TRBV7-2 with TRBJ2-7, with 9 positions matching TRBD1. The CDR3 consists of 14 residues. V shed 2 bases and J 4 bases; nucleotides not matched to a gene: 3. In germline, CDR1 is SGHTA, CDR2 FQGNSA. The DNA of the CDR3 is TGTGCCAGCAGCTTACGGGACAGGGTGTACGAGCAGTACTTC. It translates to CASSLRDRVYEQYF.

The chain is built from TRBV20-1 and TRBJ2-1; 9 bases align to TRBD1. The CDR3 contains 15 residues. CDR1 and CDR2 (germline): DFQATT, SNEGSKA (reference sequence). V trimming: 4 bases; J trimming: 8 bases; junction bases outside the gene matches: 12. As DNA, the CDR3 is TGCAGTGCTAACCTACAGGGGGCAGGTACCGATGAGCAGTTCTTC. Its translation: CSANLQGAGTDEQFF.

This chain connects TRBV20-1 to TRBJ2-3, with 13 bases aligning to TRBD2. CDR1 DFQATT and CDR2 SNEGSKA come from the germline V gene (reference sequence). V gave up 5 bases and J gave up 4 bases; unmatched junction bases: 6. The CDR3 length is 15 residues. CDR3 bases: TGCAGTGCTTTGGGACTAGCGGGGCCGCCAGATACGCAGTATTTT. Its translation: CSALGLAGPPDTQYF.

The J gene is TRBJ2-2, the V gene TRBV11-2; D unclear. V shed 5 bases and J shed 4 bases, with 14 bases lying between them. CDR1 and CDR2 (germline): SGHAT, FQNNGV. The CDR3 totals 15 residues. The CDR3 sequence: CASSLFERPTGELFF. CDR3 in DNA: TGTGCCAGCAGCCTCTTTGAGCGCCCCACCGGGGAGCTGTTTTTT.

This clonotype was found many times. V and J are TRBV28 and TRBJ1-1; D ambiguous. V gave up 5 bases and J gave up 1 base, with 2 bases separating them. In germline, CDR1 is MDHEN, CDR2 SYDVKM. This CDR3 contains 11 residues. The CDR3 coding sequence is TGTGCCAGCAGTGGGAACACTGAAGCTTTCTTT. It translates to CASSGNTEAFF.

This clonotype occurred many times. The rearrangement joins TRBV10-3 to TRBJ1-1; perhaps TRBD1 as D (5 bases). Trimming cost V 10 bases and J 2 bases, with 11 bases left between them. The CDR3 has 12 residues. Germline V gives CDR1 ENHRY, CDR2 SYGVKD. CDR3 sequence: CATGASNTEAFF. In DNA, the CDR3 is TGTGCCACTGGGGCGTCAAACACTGAAGCTTTCTTT.

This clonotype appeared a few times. In nucleotides, the CDR3 is TGCGCCAGCAGCCCGAATGGGGGCCTGAGGACAGATACGCAGTATTTT. Translation: CASSPNGGLRTDTQYF. The chain couples TRBV5-1 to TRBJ2-3; maybe TRBD1 (6 bases). CDR1 is SGHRS, CDR2 YFSETQ, per germline. V lost 4 bases and J lost 3, with 18 bases in between. The length of the CDR3 is 16 residues.

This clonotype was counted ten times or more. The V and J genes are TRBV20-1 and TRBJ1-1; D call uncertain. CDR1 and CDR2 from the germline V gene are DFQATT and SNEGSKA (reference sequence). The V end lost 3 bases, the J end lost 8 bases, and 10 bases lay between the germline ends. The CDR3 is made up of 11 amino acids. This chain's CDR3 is CSARGSYEAFF. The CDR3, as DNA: TGCAGTGCTAGGGGGAGTTACGAAGCTTTCTTT.

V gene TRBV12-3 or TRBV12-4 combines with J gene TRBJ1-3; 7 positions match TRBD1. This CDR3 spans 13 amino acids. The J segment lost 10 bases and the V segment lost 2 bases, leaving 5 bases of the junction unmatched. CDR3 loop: CASSLRDRATIYF. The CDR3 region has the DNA TGTGCCAGCAGTTTAAGAGACAGGGCTACCATATATTTT.

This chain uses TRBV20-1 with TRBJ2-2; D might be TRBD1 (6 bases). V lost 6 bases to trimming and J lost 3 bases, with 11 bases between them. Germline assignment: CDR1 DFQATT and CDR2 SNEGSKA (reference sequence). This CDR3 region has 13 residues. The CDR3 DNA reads TGCAGTGCCCCGGGACAATACACCGGGGAGCTGTTTTTT. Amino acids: CSAPGQYTGELFF.